This T cell receptor (beta chain) is from a study of OX40 agonist ivuxolimab in advanced cancers. The overall study: Ivuxolimab, which is an agonistic anti-OX40 (CD134) antibody, was administered to the patients.

General study points: Clones of CD4+ and CD8+ blood T cells grew by week 6 at doses of 0.1 to 3.0 mg/kg. Certain nonresponders likewise exhibited a low normalized T-cell clonal expansion.

Using immunoSEQ multiplex PCR, the repertoire was profiled, and TCRdb retains in-frame clones only, with some absent. This table holds 45,000 to 55,000 clones, about 80% found once. The CDR3 loop spans 15 amino acids. V lost 0 bases, J lost 4 bases, and 13 bases lay in between. Germline V lookup: CDR1 SGDLS, CDR2 YYNGEE. Notes on this clone: Its target is unknown.

The chain recombines TRBV9 with TRBJ2-5; tentatively, D is TRBD2 (6 bases). The receptor was isolated from an adult with an advanced solid tumor such as melanoma, head and neck, liver or kidney cancer. The starting material was CD4+ or CD8+ T cells sorted from blood, obtained in a trial of the OX40 agonist ivuxolimab. CDR3 region: CASSVATGEGETQYF. The DNA for the CDR3 is TGTGCCAGCAGCGTAGCCACGGGAGAGGGAGAGACCCAGTACTTC. The complete variable domain, with remaining parts taken from reference TRBV9 and TRBJ2-5, reads DSGVTQTPKHLITATGQRVTLRCSPRSGDLSVYWYQQSLDQGLQFLIQYYNGEERAKGNILERFSAQQFPDLHSELNLSSLELGDSALYFCASSVATGEGETQYFGPGTRLLVL.